This TCR beta chain originates from a study of patients and donors after allogeneic stem cell transplantation. V gave up 3 bases and J gave up 5 bases; unmatched junction bases: 13. The CDR3 loop spans 19 amino acids. TCRdb re-called the RT-PCR reads with MiXCR, one entry per CDR3 protein. The sample holds about a million distinct CDR3 sequences; approximately 18% are singletons and the top ten take roughly 6%. The rearrangement links TRBV12-3 or TRBV12-4 to TRBJ2-3; TRBD2 matches at 14 bases. The origin of this receptor is a human donor who was either an allogeneic HSCT recipient or a stem cell or donor lymphocyte infusion donor (not recorded which). It is not recorded whose cells these are; they may come from a transplant donor. Input material: blood, either unsorted or a sorted T cell fraction (not recorded which). The CDR3 DNA reads TGTGCCAGCAGTTTGGGACTCCTGACTAGCGGGGGGGCAGGAGATACGCAGTATTTT. The encoded protein is CASSLGLLTSGGAGDTQYF.